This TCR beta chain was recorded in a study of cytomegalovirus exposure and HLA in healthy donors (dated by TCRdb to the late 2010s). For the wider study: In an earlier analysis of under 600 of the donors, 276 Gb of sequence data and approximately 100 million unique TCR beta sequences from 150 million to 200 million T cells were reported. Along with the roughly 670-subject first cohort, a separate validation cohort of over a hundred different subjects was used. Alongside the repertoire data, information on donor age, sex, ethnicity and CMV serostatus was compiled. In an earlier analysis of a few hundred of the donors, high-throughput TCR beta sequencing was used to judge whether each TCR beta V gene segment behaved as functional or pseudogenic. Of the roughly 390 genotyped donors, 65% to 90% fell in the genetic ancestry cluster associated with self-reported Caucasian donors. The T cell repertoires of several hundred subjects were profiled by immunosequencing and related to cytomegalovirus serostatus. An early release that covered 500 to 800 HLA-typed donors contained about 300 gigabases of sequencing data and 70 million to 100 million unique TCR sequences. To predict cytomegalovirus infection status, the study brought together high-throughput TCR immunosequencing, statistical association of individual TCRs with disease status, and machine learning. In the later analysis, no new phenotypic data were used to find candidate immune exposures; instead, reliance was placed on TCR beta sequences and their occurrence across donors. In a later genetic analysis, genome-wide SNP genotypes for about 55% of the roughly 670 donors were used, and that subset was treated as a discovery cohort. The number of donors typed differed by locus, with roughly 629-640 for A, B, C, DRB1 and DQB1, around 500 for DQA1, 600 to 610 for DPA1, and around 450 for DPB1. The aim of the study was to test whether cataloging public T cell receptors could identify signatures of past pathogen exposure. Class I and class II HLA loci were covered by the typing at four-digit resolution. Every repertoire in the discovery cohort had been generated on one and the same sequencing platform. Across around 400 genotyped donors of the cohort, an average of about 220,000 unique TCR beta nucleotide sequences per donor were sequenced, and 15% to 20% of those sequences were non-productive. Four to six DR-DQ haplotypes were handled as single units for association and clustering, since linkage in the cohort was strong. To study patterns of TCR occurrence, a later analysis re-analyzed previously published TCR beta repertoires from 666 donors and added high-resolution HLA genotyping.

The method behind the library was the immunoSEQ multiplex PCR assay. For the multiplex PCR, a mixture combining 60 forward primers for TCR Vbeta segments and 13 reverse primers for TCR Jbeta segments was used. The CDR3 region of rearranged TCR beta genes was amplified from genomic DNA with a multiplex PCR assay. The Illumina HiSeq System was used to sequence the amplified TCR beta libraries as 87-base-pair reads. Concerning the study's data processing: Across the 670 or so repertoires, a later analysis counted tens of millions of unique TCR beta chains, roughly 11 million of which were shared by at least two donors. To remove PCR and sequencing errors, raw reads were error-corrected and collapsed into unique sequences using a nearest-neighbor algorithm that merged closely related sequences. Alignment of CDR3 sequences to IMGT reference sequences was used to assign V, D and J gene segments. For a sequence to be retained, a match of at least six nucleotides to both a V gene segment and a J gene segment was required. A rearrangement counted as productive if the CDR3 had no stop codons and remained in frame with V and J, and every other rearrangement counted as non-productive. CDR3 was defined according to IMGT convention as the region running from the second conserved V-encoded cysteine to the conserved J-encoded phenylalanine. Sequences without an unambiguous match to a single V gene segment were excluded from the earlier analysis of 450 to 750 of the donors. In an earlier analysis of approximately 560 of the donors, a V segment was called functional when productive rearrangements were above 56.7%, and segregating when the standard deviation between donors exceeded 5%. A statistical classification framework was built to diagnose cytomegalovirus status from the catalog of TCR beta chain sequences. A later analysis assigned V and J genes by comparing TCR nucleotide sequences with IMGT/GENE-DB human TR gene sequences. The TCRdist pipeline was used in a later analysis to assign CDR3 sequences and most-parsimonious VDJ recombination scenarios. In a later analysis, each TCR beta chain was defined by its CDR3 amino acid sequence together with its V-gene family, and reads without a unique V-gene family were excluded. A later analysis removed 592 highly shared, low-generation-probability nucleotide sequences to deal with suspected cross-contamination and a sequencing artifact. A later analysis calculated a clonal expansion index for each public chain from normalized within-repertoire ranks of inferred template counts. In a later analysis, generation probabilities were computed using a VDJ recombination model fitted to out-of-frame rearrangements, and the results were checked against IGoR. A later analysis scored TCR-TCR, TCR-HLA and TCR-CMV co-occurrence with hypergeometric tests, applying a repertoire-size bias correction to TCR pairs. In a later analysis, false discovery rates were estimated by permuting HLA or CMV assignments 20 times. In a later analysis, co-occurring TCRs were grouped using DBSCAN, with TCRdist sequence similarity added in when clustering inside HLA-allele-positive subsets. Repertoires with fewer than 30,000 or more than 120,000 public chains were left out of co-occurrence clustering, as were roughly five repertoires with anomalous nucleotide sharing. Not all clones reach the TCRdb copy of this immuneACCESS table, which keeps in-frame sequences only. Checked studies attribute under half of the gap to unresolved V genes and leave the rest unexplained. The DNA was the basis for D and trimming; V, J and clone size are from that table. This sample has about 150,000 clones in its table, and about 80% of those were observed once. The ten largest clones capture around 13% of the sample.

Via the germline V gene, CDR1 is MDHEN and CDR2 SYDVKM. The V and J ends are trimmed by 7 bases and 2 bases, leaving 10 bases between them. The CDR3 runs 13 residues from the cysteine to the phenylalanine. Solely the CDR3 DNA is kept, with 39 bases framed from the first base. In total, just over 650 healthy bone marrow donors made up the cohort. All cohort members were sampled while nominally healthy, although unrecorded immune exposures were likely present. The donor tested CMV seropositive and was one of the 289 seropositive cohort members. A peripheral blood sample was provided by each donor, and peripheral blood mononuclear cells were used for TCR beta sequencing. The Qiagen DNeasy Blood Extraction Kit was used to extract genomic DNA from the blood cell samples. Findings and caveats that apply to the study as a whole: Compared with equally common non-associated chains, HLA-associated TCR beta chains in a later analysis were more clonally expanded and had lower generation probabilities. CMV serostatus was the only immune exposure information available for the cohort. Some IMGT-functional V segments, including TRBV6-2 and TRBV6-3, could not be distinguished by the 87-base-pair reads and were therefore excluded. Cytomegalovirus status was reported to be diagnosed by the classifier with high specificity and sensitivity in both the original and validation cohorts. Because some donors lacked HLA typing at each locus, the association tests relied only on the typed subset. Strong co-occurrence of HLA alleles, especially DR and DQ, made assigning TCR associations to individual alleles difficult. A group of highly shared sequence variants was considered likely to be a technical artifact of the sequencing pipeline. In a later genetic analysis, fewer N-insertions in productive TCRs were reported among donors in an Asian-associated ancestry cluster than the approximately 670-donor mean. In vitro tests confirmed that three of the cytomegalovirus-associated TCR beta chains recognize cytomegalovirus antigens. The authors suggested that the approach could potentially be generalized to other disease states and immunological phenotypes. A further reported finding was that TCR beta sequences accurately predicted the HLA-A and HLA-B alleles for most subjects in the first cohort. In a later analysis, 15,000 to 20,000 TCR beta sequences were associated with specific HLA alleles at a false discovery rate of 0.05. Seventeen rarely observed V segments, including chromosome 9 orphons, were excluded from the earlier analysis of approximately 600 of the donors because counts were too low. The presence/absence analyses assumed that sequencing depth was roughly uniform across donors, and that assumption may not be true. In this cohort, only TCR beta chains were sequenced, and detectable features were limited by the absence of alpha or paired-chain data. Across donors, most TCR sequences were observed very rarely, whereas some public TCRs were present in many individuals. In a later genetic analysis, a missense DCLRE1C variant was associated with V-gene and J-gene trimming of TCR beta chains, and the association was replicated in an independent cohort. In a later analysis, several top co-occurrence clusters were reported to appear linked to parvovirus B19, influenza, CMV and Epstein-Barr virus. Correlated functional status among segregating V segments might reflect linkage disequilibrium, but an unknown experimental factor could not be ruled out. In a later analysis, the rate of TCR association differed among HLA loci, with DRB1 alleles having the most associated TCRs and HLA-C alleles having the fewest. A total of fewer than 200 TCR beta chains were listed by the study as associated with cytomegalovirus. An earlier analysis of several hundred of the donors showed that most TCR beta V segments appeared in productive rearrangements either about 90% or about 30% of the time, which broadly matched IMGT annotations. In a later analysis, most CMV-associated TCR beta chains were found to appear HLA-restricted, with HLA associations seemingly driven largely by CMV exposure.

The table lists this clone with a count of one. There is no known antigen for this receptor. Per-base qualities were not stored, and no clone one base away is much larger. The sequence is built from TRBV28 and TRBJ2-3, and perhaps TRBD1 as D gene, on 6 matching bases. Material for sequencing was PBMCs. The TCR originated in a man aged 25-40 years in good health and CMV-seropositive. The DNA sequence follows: TGTGCCAGCATGGACAGCTCCACAGATACGCAGTATTTT. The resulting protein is CASMDSSTDTQYF.